In this sample, the clone carrying this T cell receptor (beta chain) turned up many times. Its antigen is still unknown. These data are taken from a study of metastatic and nonmetastatic thyroid tumors. On the study more broadly: Repertoires were compared across blood and tumor or nodule tissue from malignant and benign thyroid patients. Overall study findings and caveats: In blood and tumor, TCR beta diversity was reportedly significantly higher in malignant thyroid tumors than in benign nodules.

All patients were treatment-naive before thyroid surgery. Using MiXCR, TCRdb reanalyzed the PCR reads. The sample has approximately 7,700 clones, roughly 24% seen once. CDR3 length: 17 amino acids. Losses at the gene ends were 4 bases for V and 2 bases for J; bases not matched to a gene: 9. CDR1 SGHVS and CDR2 FNYEAQ come from the germline V gene. Material: tumor tissue. The V gene is TRBV7-6, the J gene TRBJ2-3; 10 positions match TRBD2. The sequence was obtained from a female donor with papillary thyroid cancer or a benign thyroid nodule (not recorded which). Some clones in this sample may be carry-over from other donors' samples. CDR3 sequence (DNA): TGTGCCAGCAGCTCGGCGGCTAGCGGGAGTTTCACAGATACGCAGTATTTT. It is translated as CASSSAASGSFTDTQYF.